This TCR beta chain came from a study of beta chain features in type 1 diabetes. Whole-study findings and limits: Shorter TCRB CDR3s, moderately but significantly so, were found in Type 1 diabetes patients in all four CD4+ subsets.

This clone was recorded a few times. Its antigen is currently unknown. The investigators reverse transcribed all of the isolated RNA, so they sequenced expressed TCRB transcripts. The method was immunoSEQ multiplex PCR; TCRdb's version includes in-frame clones alone and lacks a portion of them. The table includes about 660,000 clones, over 11% detected once. It was one heparinised blood draw, averaging about 110 mL, that each donor gave. The material sequenced was naive CD4+ T cells from blood. The source is a man aged 18 to 35 with type 1 diabetes.

The CDR3 is CATRPGQPWAGYTF. The DNA of the CDR3 is TGTGCCACCCGCCCGGGGCAGCCCTGGGCTGGCTACACCTTC. The genes are TRBV6-5 and TRBJ1-2, with D perhaps TRBD1 (5 bases). The CDR3 spans 14 residues. The germline V and J ends were trimmed by 10 bases and 7 bases, with 22 bases remaining between them. CDR1 and CDR2 (germline): MNHEY, SVGAGI.